This section outlines one T cell receptor (beta chain) sequence together with its context. The data derive from a study of T cell changes during pregnancy in multiple sclerosis. Clones were sequenced by immunoSEQ multiplex PCR, and TCRdb holds only the in-frame ones, with some missing. The data show 30,000 or so clones, about 92% seen once. V shed 5 bases and J shed 8 bases, with 13 bases lying between them. The CDR3 is 13 residues long. Germline V lookup: CDR1 SGHDT, CDR2 YYEEEE. This sequence joins TRBV5-6 and TRBJ1-4; D may be TRBD1 (6 bases). This receptor was taken from a female donor with multiple sclerosis, enrolled in a pregnancy study. Sequences were derived from CD4+ T cells from peripheral blood mononuclear cells, sampled after pregnancy. The CDR3 nucleotides read TGTGCCAGCAGTAAGGACAGAGGGGAAAAACTGTTTTTT. Protein: CASSKDRGEKLFF.